This is a list of T cell receptor beta chains from one sample in a study of OX40 agonist ivuxolimab in advanced cancers. Profiled with immunoSEQ multiplex PCR; TCRdb holds only in-frame clones, not every one. This sample has tens of thousands of clones, with 86% found just once. The sequencing here drew on CD4+ or CD8+ T cells sorted from blood, taken in a trial of the OX40 agonist ivuxolimab. These receptor sequences come from an adult with an advanced solid tumor such as melanoma, head and neck, liver or kidney cancer. CDR3s include the opening cysteine and the closing phenylalanine or tryptophan. The order of the fields is CDR3 DNA, CDR3 protein, clone size, V gene, J gene, D gene. The D gene is left open where the match is weak. Not all rows give a size; the values are once, few, many and, for expanded clones, a class.

cdr3_nt: TGTGCCAGCTCACCGGCAGGGGGAAGCTCTGGAAACACCATATATTTT
cdr3_aa: CASSPAGGSSGNTIYF
clone_size: .
v_call: TRBV18
j_call: TRBJ1-3
d_call: TRBD1

cdr3_nt: TGTGCCAGTACCTATCGAGGGGGCCGAAGCAATCAGCCCCAGCATTTT
cdr3_aa: CASTYRGGRSNQPQHF
clone_size: .
v_call: TRBV19
j_call: TRBJ1-5
d_call: TRBD1

cdr3_nt: TGTGCCAGCAGCTGGGGAGGGACGGGGTTCAACTATGGCTACACCTTC
cdr3_aa: CASSWGGTGFNYGYTF
clone_size: .
v_call: TRBV5-6
j_call: TRBJ1-2
d_call: .

cdr3_nt: TGTGCCAGCAGTTACTCAGGGTATGGCTACACCTTC
cdr3_aa: CASSYSGYGYTF
clone_size: .
v_call: TRBV6-5
j_call: TRBJ1-2
d_call: .

cdr3_nt: TGTGCCAGCAGCTGGGAAGCGAGGCGGGGAGATACGCAGTATTTT
cdr3_aa: CASSWEARRGDTQYF
clone_size: once
v_call: TRBV5-6
j_call: TRBJ2-3
d_call: .

cdr3_nt: TGTGCCAGCTCCCAGGCAGGGACAGATACGCAGTATTTT
cdr3_aa: CASSQAGTDTQYF
clone_size: .
v_call: TRBV7-9
j_call: TRBJ2-3
d_call: .

cdr3_nt: TGTGCCAGCAGCTCAAGACAGGGAGGCGGCTACACCTTC
cdr3_aa: CASSSRQGGGYTF
clone_size: .
v_call: TRBV13
j_call: TRBJ1-2
d_call: TRBD1

cdr3_nt: TGTGCCAGTATAGGTAGGGGGCAGACTGAAGCTTTCTTT
cdr3_aa: CASIGRGQTEAFF
clone_size: few
v_call: TRBV19
j_call: TRBJ1-1
d_call: TRBD1

cdr3_nt: TGTGCCAGCAGCTTGGGATACGGTATGAACACTGAAGCTTTCTTT
cdr3_aa: CASSLGYGMNTEAFF
clone_size: .
v_call: TRBV5-6
j_call: TRBJ1-1
d_call: .

cdr3_nt: TGTGCCAGCAAGGGCGGCAACACTGAAGCTTTCTTT
cdr3_aa: CASKGGNTEAFF
clone_size: .
v_call: TRBV6-5
j_call: TRBJ1-1
d_call: .

cdr3_nt: TGTGCCAGTAGTAGACTAGCGGGTACCTCCTACAATGAGCAGTTCTTC
cdr3_aa: CASSRLAGTSYNEQFF
clone_size: .
v_call: TRBV19
j_call: TRBJ2-1
d_call: TRBD2

cdr3_nt: TGTGCTAGTGGTAACCGGGGGGGGGCACCCTCTACTAACTATGGCTACACCTTC
cdr3_aa: CASGNRGGAPSTNYGYTF
clone_size: .
v_call: TRBV12-5
j_call: TRBJ1-2
d_call: .

cdr3_nt: TGTGCCAGCAGTGAAGCGCACGGCGGCAATCAGCCCCAGCATTTT
cdr3_aa: CASSEAHGGNQPQHF
clone_size: few
v_call: TRBV6-1
j_call: TRBJ1-5
d_call: .

cdr3_nt: TGTGCCAGCTCACCAATGAGGGGGCGCTCTTACGAGCAGTACTTC
cdr3_aa: CASSPMRGRSYEQYF
clone_size: .
v_call: TRBV18
j_call: TRBJ2-7
d_call: TRBD1

cdr3_nt: TGTGCCAGCAGTTTCCGCGGGGGGCGCTCCTACAATGAGCAGTTCTTC
cdr3_aa: CASSFRGGRSYNEQFF
clone_size: .
v_call: TRBV28
j_call: TRBJ2-1
d_call: TRBD2

cdr3_nt: TGTGCCACCAGCAGGGAAGGGGGGACCTACGAGCAGTACTTC
cdr3_aa: CATSREGGTYEQYF
clone_size: .
v_call: TRBV15
j_call: TRBJ2-7
d_call: .

cdr3_nt: TGTGCCAGCAGTGAAGGCCGGTCCTCCTACAATGAGCAGTTCTTC
cdr3_aa: CASSEGRSSYNEQFF
clone_size: .
v_call: TRBV2
j_call: TRBJ2-1
d_call: .

cdr3_nt: TGTGCCAGCAGTGATGGACAGACTAACTATGGCTACACCTTC
cdr3_aa: CASSDGQTNYGYTF
clone_size: .
v_call: TRBV9
j_call: TRBJ1-2
d_call: .

cdr3_nt: TGTGCCAGCCAGAGGCCTACACCAAACACCGGGGAGCTGTTTTTT
cdr3_aa: CASQRPTPNTGELFF
clone_size: .
v_call: TRBV5-5
j_call: TRBJ2-2
d_call: .

cdr3_nt: TGTGCCAGCAGTTTACCCCAGGTTGGGGAAAAACTGTTTTTT
cdr3_aa: CASSLPQVGEKLFF
clone_size: .
v_call: TRBV28
j_call: TRBJ1-4
d_call: .

cdr3_nt: TGCAGCGTCCATCGGATGAACACTGAAGCTTTCTTT
cdr3_aa: CSVHRMNTEAFF
clone_size: few
v_call: TRBV29-1
j_call: TRBJ1-1
d_call: .

cdr3_nt: TGCGCCAGCAGCCCAGGGACTAGCCAAACGAACACCGGGGAGCTGTTTTTT
cdr3_aa: CASSPGTSQTNTGELFF
clone_size: .
v_call: TRBV5-1
j_call: TRBJ2-2
d_call: TRBD2

cdr3_nt: TGTGCCAGCAGTGTGGGGCAGGGGCAAACTAGCAATCAGCCCCAGCATTTT
cdr3_aa: CASSVGQGQTSNQPQHF
clone_size: .
v_call: TRBV2
j_call: TRBJ1-5
d_call: .

cdr3_nt: TGTGCCAGCAGCGTAGACGACAGGCTTAGCTCCTACAATGAGCAGTTCTTC
cdr3_aa: CASSVDDRLSSYNEQFF
clone_size: .
v_call: TRBV9
j_call: TRBJ2-1
d_call: .

cdr3_nt: TGTGCCAGTAGTATTGGTGGGGCCTTGGTTAGGAATTCACCCCTCCACTTT
cdr3_aa: CASSIGGALVRNSPLHF
clone_size: .
v_call: TRBV19
j_call: TRBJ1-6
d_call: .

cdr3_nt: TGTGCCTGGAGTAGGAGCGGGACCCAGTACTTC
cdr3_aa: CAWSRSGTQYF
clone_size: .
v_call: TRBV30
j_call: TRBJ2-5
d_call: .

cdr3_nt: TGTGCCAGCAGCGTAGCTGATTGGGGGCTTAGCGGCTACACCTTC
cdr3_aa: CASSVADWGLSGYTF
clone_size: .
v_call: TRBV9
j_call: TRBJ1-2
d_call: .

cdr3_nt: TGCGCCAGCAGCGTACCACTAGCGGGAGGGTACGATACGCAGTATTTT
cdr3_aa: CASSVPLAGGYDTQYF
clone_size: few
v_call: TRBV5-1
j_call: TRBJ2-3
d_call: TRBD2

cdr3_nt: TGTGCCAGCAGGAACACAGCGGGTGGCTACACCTTC
cdr3_aa: CASRNTAGGYTF
clone_size: .
v_call: TRBV14
j_call: TRBJ1-2
d_call: .